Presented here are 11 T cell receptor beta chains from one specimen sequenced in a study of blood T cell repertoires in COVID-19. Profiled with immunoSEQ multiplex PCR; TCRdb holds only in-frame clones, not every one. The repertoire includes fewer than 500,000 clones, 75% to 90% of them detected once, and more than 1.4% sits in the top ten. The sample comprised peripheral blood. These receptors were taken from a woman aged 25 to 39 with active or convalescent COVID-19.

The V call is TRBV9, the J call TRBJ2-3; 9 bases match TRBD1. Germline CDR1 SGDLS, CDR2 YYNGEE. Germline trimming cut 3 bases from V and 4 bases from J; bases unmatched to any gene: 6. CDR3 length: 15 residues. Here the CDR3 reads CASSEGQGDADTQYF. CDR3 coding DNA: TGTGCCAGCAGCGAGGGACAGGGTGACGCAGATACGCAGTATTTT.

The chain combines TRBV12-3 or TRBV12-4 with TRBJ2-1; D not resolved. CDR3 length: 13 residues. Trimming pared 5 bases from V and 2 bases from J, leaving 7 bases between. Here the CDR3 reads CASSIRAYNEQFF. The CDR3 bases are TGTGCCAGCAGTATCCGAGCCTACAATGAGCAGTTCTTC.

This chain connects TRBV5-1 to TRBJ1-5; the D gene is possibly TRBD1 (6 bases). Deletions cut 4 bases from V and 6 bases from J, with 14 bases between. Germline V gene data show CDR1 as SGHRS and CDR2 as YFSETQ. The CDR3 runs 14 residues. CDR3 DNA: TGCGCCAGCAGCCCTCTGACAGGTTCTCAGCCCCAGCATTTT. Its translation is CASSPLTGSQPQHF.

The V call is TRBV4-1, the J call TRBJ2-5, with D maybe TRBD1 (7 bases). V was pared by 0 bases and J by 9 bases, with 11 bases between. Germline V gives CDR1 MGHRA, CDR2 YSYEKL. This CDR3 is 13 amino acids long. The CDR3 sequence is CASSQEAGGSQYF. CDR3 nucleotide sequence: TGCGCCAGCAGCCAAGAGGCAGGGGGGTCCCAGTACTTC.

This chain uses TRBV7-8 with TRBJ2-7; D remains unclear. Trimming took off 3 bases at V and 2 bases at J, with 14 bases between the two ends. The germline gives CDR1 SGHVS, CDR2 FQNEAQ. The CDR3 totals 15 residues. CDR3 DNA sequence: TGTGCCAGCAGCTTTCGGTCGGCTAGGACCTACGAGCAGTACTTC. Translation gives CASSFRSARTYEQYF.

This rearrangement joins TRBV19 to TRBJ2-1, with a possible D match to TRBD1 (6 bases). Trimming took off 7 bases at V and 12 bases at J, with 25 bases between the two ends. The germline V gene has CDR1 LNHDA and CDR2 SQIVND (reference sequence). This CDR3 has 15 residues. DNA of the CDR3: TGTGCCAGTACAGGGGTCGGGACCCCCAAGTACGGGCAGTTCTTC. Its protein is CASTGVGTPKYGQFF.

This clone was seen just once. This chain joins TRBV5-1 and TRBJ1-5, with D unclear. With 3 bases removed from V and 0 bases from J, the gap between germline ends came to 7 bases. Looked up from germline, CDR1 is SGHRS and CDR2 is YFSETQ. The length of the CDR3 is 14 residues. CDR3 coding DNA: TGCGCCAGCAGCTCAGGAGGTAGCAATCAGCCCCAGCATTTT. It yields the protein CASSSGGSNQPQHF.

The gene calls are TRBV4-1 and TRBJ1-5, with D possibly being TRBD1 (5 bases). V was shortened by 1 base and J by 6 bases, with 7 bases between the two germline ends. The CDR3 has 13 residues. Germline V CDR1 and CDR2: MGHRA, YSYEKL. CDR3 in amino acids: CASSQVGGQPQHF. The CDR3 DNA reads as TGCGCCAGCAGCCAAGTGGGGGGTCAGCCCCAGCATTTT.

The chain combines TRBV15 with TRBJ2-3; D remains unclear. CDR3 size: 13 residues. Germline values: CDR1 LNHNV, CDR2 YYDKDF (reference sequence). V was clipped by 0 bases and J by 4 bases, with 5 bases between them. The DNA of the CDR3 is TGTGCCACCAGCAGAGATATTTCAGATACGCAGTATTTT. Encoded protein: CATSRDISDTQYF.

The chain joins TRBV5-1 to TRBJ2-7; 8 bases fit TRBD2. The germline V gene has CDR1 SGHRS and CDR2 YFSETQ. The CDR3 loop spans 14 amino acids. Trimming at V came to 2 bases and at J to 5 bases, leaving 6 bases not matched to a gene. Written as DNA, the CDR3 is TGCGCCAGCAGCTTTAGCGGGGAAGGTGACGAGCAGTACTTC. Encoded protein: CASSFSGEGDEQYF.

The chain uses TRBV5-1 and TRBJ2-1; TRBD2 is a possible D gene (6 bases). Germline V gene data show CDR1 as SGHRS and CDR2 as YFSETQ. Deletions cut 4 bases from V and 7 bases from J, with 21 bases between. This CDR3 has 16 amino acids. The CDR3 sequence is CASSPVGTHAGNEQFF. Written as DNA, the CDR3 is TGCGCCAGCAGCCCGGTTGGGACGCACGCGGGGAATGAGCAGTTCTTC. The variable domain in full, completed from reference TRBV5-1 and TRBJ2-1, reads KAGVTQTPRYLIKTRGQQVTLSCSPISGHRSVSWYQQTPGQGLQFLFEYFSETQRNKGNFPGRFSGRQFSNSRSEMNVSTLELGDSALYLCASSPVGTHAGNEQFFGPGTRLTVL.